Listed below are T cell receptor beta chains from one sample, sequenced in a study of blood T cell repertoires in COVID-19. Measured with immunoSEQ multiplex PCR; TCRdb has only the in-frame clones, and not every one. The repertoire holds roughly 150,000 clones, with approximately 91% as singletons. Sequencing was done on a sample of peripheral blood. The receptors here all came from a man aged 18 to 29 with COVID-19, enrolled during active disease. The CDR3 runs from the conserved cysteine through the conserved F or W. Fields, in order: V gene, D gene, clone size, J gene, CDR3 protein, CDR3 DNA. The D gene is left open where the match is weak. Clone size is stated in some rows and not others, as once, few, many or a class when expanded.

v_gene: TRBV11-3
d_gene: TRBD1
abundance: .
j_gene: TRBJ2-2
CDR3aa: CASSPGGDTGELFF
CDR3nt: TGTGCCAGCAGCCCAGGGGGCGACACCGGGGAGCTGTTTTTT

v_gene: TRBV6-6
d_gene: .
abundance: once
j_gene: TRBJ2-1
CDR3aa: CASSRTSLPNEQFF
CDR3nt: TGTGCCAGCAGCCGGACTTCCCTCCCCAATGAGCAGTTCTTC

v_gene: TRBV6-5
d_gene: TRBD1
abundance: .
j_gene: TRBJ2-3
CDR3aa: CASRKTGGEQDTQYF
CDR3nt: TGTGCCAGCAGGAAGACAGGGGGCGAGCAGGATACGCAGTATTTT

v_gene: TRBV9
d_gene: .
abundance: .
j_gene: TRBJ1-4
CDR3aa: CASSAGSSGKLFF
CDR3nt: TGTGCCAGCAGCGCCGGTAGTAGTGGAAAACTGTTTTTT

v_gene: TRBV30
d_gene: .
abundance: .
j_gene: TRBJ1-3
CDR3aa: CAWSRTYRDSGNTIYF
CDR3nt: TGTGCCTGGAGTCGTACCTACCGGGACTCTGGAAACACCATATATTTT

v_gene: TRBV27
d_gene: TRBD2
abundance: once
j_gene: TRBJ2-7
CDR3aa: CASSRLPGLAGEQYF
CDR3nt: TGTGCCAGCAGTCGACTGCCGGGACTAGCGGGAGAGCAGTACTTC

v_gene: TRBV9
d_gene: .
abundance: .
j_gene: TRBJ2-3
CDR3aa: CASSVGVSTDTQYF
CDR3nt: TGTGCCAGCAGCGTAGGAGTCAGCACAGATACGCAGTATTTT

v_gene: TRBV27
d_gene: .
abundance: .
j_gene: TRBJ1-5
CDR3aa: CASSFQGLNNQPQHF
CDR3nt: TGTGCCAGCAGTTTCCAGGGGCTAAACAATCAGCCCCAGCATTTT

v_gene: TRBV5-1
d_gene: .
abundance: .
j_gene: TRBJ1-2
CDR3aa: CASSLDPTGSNYGYTF
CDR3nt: TGCGCCAGCAGCTTGGACCCGACAGGTTCTAACTATGGCTACACCTTC

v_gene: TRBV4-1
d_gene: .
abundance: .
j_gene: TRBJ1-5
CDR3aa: CASSQDPQGNQPQHF
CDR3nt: TGCGCCAGCAGCCAAGATCCTCAGGGCAATCAGCCCCAGCATTTT

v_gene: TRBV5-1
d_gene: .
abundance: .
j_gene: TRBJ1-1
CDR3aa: CASSLGVTGMNTEAFF
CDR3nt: TGCGCCAGCAGCTTGGGGGTGACAGGAATGAACACTGAAGCTTTCTTT

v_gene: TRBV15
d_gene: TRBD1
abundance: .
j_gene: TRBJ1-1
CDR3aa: CATTPLQGDTEAFF
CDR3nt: TGTGCCACCACTCCACTCCAGGGGGACACTGAAGCTTTCTTT

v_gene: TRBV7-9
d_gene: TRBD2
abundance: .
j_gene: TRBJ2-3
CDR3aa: CASGYWTSGTDTQYF
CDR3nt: TGTGCCAGCGGGTATTGGACTAGCGGCACAGATACGCAGTATTTT

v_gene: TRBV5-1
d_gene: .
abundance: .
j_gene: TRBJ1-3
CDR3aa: CASSLEYRDTIYF
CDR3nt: TGCGCCAGCAGCTTGGAGTATCGCGACACCATATATTTT

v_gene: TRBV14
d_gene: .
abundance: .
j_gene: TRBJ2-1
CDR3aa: CASSLTGVAGGNEQFF
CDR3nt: TGTGCCAGCAGCCTAACAGGAGTTGCAGGGGGGAATGAGCAGTTCTTC

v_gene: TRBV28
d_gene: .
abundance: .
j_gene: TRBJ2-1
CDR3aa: CASTPQGYNEQFF
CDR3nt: TGTGCCAGCACTCCCCAGGGCTACAATGAGCAGTTCTTC

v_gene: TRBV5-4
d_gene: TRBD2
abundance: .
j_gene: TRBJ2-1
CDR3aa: CASSSRGFGSGRGGFF
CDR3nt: TGTGCCAGCAGCTCCCGGGGTTTTGGTAGCGGGAGAGGAGGGTTCTTC

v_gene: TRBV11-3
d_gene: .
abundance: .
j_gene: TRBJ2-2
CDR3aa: CASSFRGGNTGELFF
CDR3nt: TGTGCCAGCAGCTTTAGGGGTGGTAACACCGGGGAGCTGTTTTTT

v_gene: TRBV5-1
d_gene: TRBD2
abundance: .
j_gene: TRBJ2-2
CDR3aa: CASSFGTSGAGELFF
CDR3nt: TGCGCCAGCAGCTTCGGGACTAGCGGCGCCGGGGAGCTGTTTTTT

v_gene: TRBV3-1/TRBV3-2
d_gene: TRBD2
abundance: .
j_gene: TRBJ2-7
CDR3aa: CASLPRTSGYEQYF
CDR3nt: TGTGCCAGCCTGCCGAGGACTAGCGGCTACGAGCAGTACTTC

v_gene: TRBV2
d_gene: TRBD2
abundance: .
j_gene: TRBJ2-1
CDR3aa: CASTPGAGGSYNEQFF
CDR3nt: TGTGCCAGCACTCCGGGAGCGGGAGGCTCCTACAATGAGCAGTTCTTC

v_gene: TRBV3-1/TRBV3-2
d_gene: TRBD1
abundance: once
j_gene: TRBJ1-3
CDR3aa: CASSRGQVGNTIYF
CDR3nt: TGTGCCAGCAGCCGAGGACAGGTCGGAAACACCATATATTTT

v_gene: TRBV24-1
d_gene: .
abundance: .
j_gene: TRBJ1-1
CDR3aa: CATSDAPTGNTEAFF
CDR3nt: TGTGCCACCAGTGATGCCCCCACAGGGAACACTGAAGCTTTCTTT

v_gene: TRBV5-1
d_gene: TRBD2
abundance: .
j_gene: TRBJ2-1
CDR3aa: CASSSRTSGDPYNEQFF
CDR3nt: TGCGCCAGCAGCTCTAGGACTAGCGGGGACCCCTACAATGAGCAGTTCTTC

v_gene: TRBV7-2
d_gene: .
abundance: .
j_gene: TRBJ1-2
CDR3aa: CASSFSGGEIGYTF
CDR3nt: TGTGCCAGCAGCTTTTCGGGGGGGGAAATCGGCTACACCTTC

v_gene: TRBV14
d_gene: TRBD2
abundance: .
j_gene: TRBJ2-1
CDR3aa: CASSPGTSRSTYNEQFF
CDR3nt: TGTGCCAGCAGCCCCGGGACTAGCCGTAGTACCTACAATGAGCAGTTCTTC

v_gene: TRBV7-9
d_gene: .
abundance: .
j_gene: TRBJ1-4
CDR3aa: CATREEGRGTNEKLFF
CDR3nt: TGTGCCACCCGGGAGGAGGGTAGGGGCACTAATGAAAAACTGTTTTTT

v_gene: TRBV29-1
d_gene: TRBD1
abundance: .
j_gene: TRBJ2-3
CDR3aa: CSARQGSTDTQYF
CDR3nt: TGCAGCGCTCGACAGGGTAGCACAGATACGCAGTATTTT

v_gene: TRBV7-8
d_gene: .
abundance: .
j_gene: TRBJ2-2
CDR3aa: CASSLGQINTGELFF
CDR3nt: TGTGCCAGCAGCTTAGGGCAGATAAACACCGGGGAGCTGTTTTTT

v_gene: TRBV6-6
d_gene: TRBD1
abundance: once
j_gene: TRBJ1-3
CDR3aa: CASSYAPGTEGNTIYF
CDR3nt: TGTGCCAGCAGTTACGCCCCCGGGACAGAAGGAAACACCATATATTTT

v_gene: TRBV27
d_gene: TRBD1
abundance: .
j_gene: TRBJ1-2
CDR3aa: CASRGTGGPQSYGYTF
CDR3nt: TGTGCCAGCAGAGGGACAGGGGGCCCTCAAAGCTATGGCTACACCTTC

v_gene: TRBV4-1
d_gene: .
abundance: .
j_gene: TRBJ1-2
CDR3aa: CASSQGMEVYGYTF
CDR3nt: TGCGCCAGCAGCCAAGGAATGGAGGTCTATGGCTACACCTTC

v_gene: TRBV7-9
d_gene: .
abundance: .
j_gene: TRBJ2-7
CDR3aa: CASSLAGTYEQYF
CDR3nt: TGTGCCAGCAGCTTAGCCGGTACCTACGAGCAGTACTTC

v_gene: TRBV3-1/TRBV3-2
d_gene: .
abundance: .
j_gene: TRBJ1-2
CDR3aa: CASSQASGGVGYTF
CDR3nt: TGTGCCAGCAGCCAAGCTTCCGGGGGTGTAGGCTACACCTTC

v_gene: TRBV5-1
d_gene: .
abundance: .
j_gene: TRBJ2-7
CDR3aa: CASSSDGTYEQYF
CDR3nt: TGCGCCAGCAGCTCGGACGGGACCTACGAGCAGTACTTC

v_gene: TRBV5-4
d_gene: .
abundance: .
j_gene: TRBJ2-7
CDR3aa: CASSSGLALEQYF
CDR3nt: TGTGCCAGCAGCTCCGGGCTAGCGCTCGAGCAGTACTTC

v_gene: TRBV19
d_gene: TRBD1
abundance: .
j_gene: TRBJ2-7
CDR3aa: CASSISGGARSEQYF
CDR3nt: TGTGCCAGTAGTATATCAGGGGGCGCACGCAGCGAGCAGTACTTC

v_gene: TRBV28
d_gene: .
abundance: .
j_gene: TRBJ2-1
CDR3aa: CASSFYPSSYNEQFF
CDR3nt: TGTGCCAGCAGTTTCTACCCGAGCTCCTACAATGAGCAGTTCTTC

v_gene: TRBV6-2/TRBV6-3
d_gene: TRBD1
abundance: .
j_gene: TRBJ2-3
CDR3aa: CASSYEAGGMDTQYF
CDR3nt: TGTGCCAGCAGTTATGAGGCAGGGGGCATGGATACGCAGTATTTT

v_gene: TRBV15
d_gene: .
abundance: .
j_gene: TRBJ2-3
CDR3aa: CATSRDLRGLDGTDTQYF
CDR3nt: TGTGCCACCAGCAGAGATCTAAGGGGCCTAGATGGGACAGATACGCAGTATTTT

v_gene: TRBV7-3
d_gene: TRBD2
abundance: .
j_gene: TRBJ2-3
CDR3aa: CASSLGVPSGGLTDTQYF
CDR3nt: TGTGCCAGCAGCTTAGGGGTTCCTAGCGGAGGTCTCACAGATACGCAGTATTTT

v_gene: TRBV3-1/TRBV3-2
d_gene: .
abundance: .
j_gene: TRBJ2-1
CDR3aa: CASSQDLSSYNEQFF
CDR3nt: TGTGCCAGCAGCCAAGATTTGAGCTCCTACAATGAGCAGTTCTTC

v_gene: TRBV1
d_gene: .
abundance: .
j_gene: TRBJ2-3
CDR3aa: CTSSQSFPAGGSTDTQYF
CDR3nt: TGCACCAGCAGCCAGTCTTTTCCAGCGGGAGGGAGCACAGATACGCAGTATTTT

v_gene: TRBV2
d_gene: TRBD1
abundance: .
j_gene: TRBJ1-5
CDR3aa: CASSTGTGGRQPQHF
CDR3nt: TGTGCCAGCAGTACCGGGACAGGGGGTAGGCAGCCCCAGCATTTT

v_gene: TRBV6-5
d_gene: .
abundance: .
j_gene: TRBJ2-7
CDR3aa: CASSYSRSGVSEQYF
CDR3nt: TGTGCCAGCAGTTACTCGAGGTCGGGAGTGAGCGAGCAGTACTTC

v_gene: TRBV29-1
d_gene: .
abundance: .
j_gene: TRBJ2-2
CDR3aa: CSVEDPTANTGELFF
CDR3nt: TGCAGCGTTGAAGATCCCACTGCGAACACCGGGGAGCTGTTTTTT

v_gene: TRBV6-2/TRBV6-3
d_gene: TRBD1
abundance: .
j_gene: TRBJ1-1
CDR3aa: CASSLQGQGNTEAFF
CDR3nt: TGTGCCAGCAGCCTCCAGGGACAGGGGAACACTGAAGCTTTCTTT

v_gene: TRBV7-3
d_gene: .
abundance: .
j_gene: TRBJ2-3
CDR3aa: CASSWGGQGDTQYF
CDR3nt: TGTGCCAGCAGCTGGGGGGGCCAGGGAGATACGCAGTATTTT

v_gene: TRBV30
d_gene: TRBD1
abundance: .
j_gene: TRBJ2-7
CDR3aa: CAWSVGQGFYEQYF
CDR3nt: TGTGCCTGGAGTGTCGGACAGGGCTTCTACGAGCAGTACTTC

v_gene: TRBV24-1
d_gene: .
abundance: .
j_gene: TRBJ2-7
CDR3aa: CATARLSGISYEQYF
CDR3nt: TGTGCCACCGCCCGGTTGTCAGGGATCTCCTACGAGCAGTACTTC